These T cell receptor beta chains were read from a single sample in a study of T cell responses to AZD1222 COVID-19 vaccine. Generated by immunoSEQ multiplex PCR, the TCRdb table keeps only in-frame clones and is missing some. Of around 140,000 clones in the sample, about 86% were seen once. The sequences come from peripheral blood, collected 28 days after the second AZD1222 dose. These TCRs come from an adult who received the AZD1222 COVID-19 vaccine. Both conserved end residues are part of each CDR3. D genes are given only for firm matches. Clone sizes are given selectively: once, few, many, or a class where the clone is expanded.

d_gene	abundance	j_gene	v_gene	len	CDR3aa	CDR3nt
.	.	TRBJ2-3	TRBV7-9	15	CASSFLGEGADTQYF	TGTGCCAGCAGCTTTCTAGGAGAGGGCGCAGATACGCAGTATTTT
.	.	TRBJ1-5	TRBV7-7	13	CASSLAPDQPQHF	TGTGCTAGCAGCTTGGCCCCAGATCAGCCCCAGCATTTT
.	.	TRBJ1-5	TRBV7-2	16	CASSSISTRLGQPQHF	TGTGCCAGCAGTTCTATATCCACACGGTTGGGACAGCCCCAGCATTTT
.	.	TRBJ2-6	TRBV6-5	16	CASSSSGTPGANVLTF	TGTGCCAGCAGTTCATCAGGAACCCCTGGGGCCAACGTCCTGACTTTC
.	.	TRBJ1-2	TRBV6-5	12	CASRQGNYGYTF	TGTGCCAGCAGGCAGGGTAACTATGGCTACACCTTC
.	.	TRBJ1-1	TRBV12-3/TRBV12-4	13	CASSLKGNTEAFF	TGTGCCAGCAGTTTAAAGGGGAACACTGAAGCTTTCTTT
.	.	TRBJ1-5	TRBV2	19	CASSDRREGGIYSNQPQHF	TGTGCCAGCAGTGATCGTCGGGAGGGGGGGATTTATAGCAATCAGCCCCAGCATTTT
.	few	TRBJ2-2	TRBV19	15	CASSRLTTDTGELFF	TGTGCCAGTAGTCGTCTCACAACGGACACCGGGGAGCTGTTTTTT
.	.	TRBJ2-3	TRBV19	15	CASSRTGGPTDTQYF	TGTGCCTCTTCCAGGACCGGGGGACCCACAGATACGCAGTATTTT
.	.	TRBJ2-3	TRBV15	16	CATSSISPDLTDTQYF	TGTGCCACCAGCAGCATCAGCCCAGATCTCACAGATACGCAGTATTTT
.	.	TRBJ1-4	TRBV20-1	12	CSASQGVEKLFF	TGCAGTGCTAGTCAGGGAGTTGAAAAACTGTTTTTT
TRBD1	.	TRBJ1-5	TRBV19	15	CASSWTGGSSQPQHF	TGTGCCAGTAGCTGGACAGGGGGCTCTTCTCAGCCCCAGCATTTT
.	.	TRBJ1-1	TRBV7-9	16	CASSSPLMGMNTEAFF	TGTGCCAGCAGCTCCCCCCTAATGGGGATGAACACTGAAGCTTTCTTT
TRBD1	.	TRBJ2-1	TRBV5-1	16	CASSHLPGQDYNEQFF	TGCGCCAGCAGCCACCTCCCGGGACAGGACTACAATGAGCAGTTCTTC
TRBD1	.	TRBJ1-2	TRBV10-3	16	CAIREAGQALNYGYTF	TGTGCCATCAGAGAAGCGGGACAGGCGTTAAACTATGGCTACACCTTC
.	.	TRBJ2-5	TRBV7-9	11	CASSPSETQYF	TGTGCCAGCAGCCCCTCAGAGACCCAGTACTTC
.	.	TRBJ2-5	TRBV6-5	12	CASSYSGETQYF	TGTGCCAGCAGTTACTCGGGGGAGACCCAGTACTTC
.	.	TRBJ2-7	TRBV5-8	14	CASSFRPSPYEQYF	TGTGCCAGCAGCTTCCGGCCCTCACCCTACGAGCAGTACTTC
.	.	TRBJ1-2	TRBV19	16	CASSQTFGRPNYGYTF	TGTGCCAGTAGCCAAACCTTTGGACGGCCGAACTATGGCTACACCTTC
TRBD1	.	TRBJ1-3	TRBV6-5	16	CASSYSDRGAGNTIYF	TGTGCCAGCAGTTACTCTGACAGGGGTGCTGGAAACACCATATATTTT
.	.	TRBJ2-3	TRBV7-2	12	CASSLAHFTQYF	TGTGCCAGCAGCTTAGCGCACTTTACGCAGTATTTT
.	.	TRBJ1-6	TRBV19	14	CASTRAGEFSPLHF	TGTGCCAGTACTCGGGCAGGAGAGTTTTCACCCCTCCACTTT
.	.	TRBJ2-7	TRBV6-5	15	CASSYGEGTPYEQYF	TGTGCCAGCAGTTACGGGGAAGGGACTCCCTACGAGCAGTACTTC
.	.	TRBJ2-2	TRBV5-1	14	CASSMAVQVGELFF	TGCGCCAGCAGTATGGCGGTCCAGGTCGGGGAGCTGTTTTTT
.	few	TRBJ1-1	TRBV27	14	CASSKQGGTSEAFF	TGTGCCAGCAGTAAACAGGGTGGGACCTCGGAAGCTTTCTTT
TRBD1	.	TRBJ1-2	TRBV18	15	CASSPAGGVNYGYTF	TGTGCCAGCTCACCGGCAGGGGGCGTTAACTATGGCTACACCTTC
TRBD1	.	TRBJ1-4	TRBV3-1/TRBV3-2	12	CASSQVTGITHF	TGTGCCAGCAGCCAAGTGACAGGGATAACCCATTTT
.	once	TRBJ1-6	TRBV28	13	CASSLRQVPPLHF	TGTGCCAGCAGTTTACGACAGGTCCCGCCCCTCCACTTT
TRBD1	.	TRBJ2-1	TRBV15	15	CATSSPPQGINEQFF	TGTGCCACCAGTAGTCCCCCACAGGGGATCAATGAGCAGTTCTTC
.	.	TRBJ1-5	TRBV28	13	CASRRGGNQPQHF	TGTGCCAGCAGGAGGGGCGGGAATCAGCCCCAGCATTTT
.	.	TRBJ1-1	TRBV18	18	CASSPSPGARVLGTEAFF	TGTGCCAGCTCACCAAGTCCCGGGGCTCGTGTCTTAGGCACTGAAGCTTTCTTT
.	few	TRBJ1-2	TRBV4-1	14	CASSQGGTNYGYTF	TGCGCCAGCAGCCAGGGGGGGACTAACTATGGCTACACCTTC
TRBD2	.	TRBJ2-1	TRBV11-2	15	CASSLQTSGRGEQFF	TGTGCCAGCAGCTTACAGACTAGCGGGAGGGGTGAGCAGTTCTTC
.	.	TRBJ1-4	TRBV28	15	CASSAAGGNNEKLFF	TGTGCCAGCAGCGCTGCGGGGGGGAATAATGAAAAACTGTTTTTT
TRBD1	.	TRBJ2-1	TRBV27	15	CASSPWTGGRGEQFF	TGTGCCAGCAGTCCCTGGACAGGGGGCAGAGGTGAGCAGTTCTTC
TRBD2	.	TRBJ2-5	TRBV20-1	14	CSASSGGPGGTQYF	TGCAGTGCTAGTAGCGGGGGGCCAGGTGGGACCCAGTACTTC
.	.	TRBJ1-2	TRBV7-8	15	CASSLGGRDFYGYTF	TGTGCCAGCAGCTTAGGAGGGAGAGACTTCTATGGCTACACCTTC
TRBD1	.	TRBJ2-5	TRBV6-5	13	CASRATGGETQYF	TGTGCCAGCAGGGCAACAGGGGGTGAGACCCAGTACTTC
.	few	TRBJ1-2	TRBV27	15	CASRHTWDTNYGYTF	TGTGCCAGCAGACACACCTGGGACACCAACTATGGCTACACCTTC
.	.	TRBJ2-7	TRBV5-1	15	CASSLAPSGEYEQYF	TGCGCCAGCAGCTTGGCCCCCTCAGGGGAATACGAGCAGTACTTC
.	.	TRBJ2-5	TRBV7-9	14	CASSQGTYQETQYF	TGTGCCAGCAGCCAGGGGACGTATCAAGAGACCCAGTACTTC
.	.	TRBJ2-2	TRBV7-7	15	CASSPRMSGPGELFF	TGTGCCAGCAGCCCCCGAATGTCTGGGCCCGGGGAGCTGTTTTTT
TRBD1	.	TRBJ1-2	TRBV5-4	15	CASSTGQGHPFGYTF	TGTGCCAGCAGCACGGGACAGGGGCACCCATTCGGCTACACCTTC
TRBD1	.	TRBJ2-7	TRBV5-1	14	CASGLETGVDEQYF	TGCGCCAGCGGCTTAGAGACAGGGGTTGACGAGCAGTACTTC
.	.	TRBJ1-2	TRBV9	12	CASSGFGGGYTF	TGTGCCAGCAGCGGCTTCGGTGGTGGCTACACCTTC
.	few	TRBJ1-5	TRBV18	16	CASSPPGGSSNQPQHF	TGTGCCAGCTCACCCCCGGGGGGGTCTAGCAATCAGCCCCAGCATTTT
.	once	TRBJ2-7	TRBV9	12	CASSPRLGEQYF	TGTGCCAGCAGCCCCCGACTCGGCGAGCAGTACTTC